What follows are 10 T cell receptor beta chains derived from one specimen sequenced in a study of radiotherapy plus CTLA-4 blockade in lung cancer. Sequencing was performed with immunoSEQ multiplex PCR; in TCRdb, only in-frame clones are kept and a portion is missing. The sample carries about 95,000 clones, about 80% recorded once. Sequencing was performed on peripheral blood, taken from a patient treated with radiotherapy plus ipilimumab. Receptors originate from a human donor with non-small cell lung cancer who had stable disease on radiotherapy plus ipilimumab.

The chain recombines TRBV2 with TRBJ2-1; 11 positions agree with TRBD2. The length of the CDR3 is 13 residues. Germline trimming cut 10 bases from V and 7 bases from J; bases unmatched to any gene: 6. The germline gives CDR1 SNHLY, CDR2 FYNNEI. The CDR3 DNA sequence: TGTGCCAAGGGGACTAGCGGACATAATGAGCAGTTCTTC. This sequence encodes CAKGTSGHNEQFF.

The genes are TRBV21-1 and TRBJ2-7. TRBV21-1 is shown as a pseudogene. The CDR3 is 11 residues long. For the CDR3, the DNA is TGTGCCAGCAGCTCGACCCCCGAGCAGTACTTC. Amino acid sequence: CASSSTPEQYF.

V is TRBV27 and J is TRBJ1-5; D not resolved. From germline, CDR1 is MNHEY and CDR2 SMNVEV (reference sequence). This CDR3 has 14 amino acids. V gave up 6 bases and J gave up 4 bases, with 13 bases separating them. This chain's CDR3 is CASRAARFNQPQHF. Here the CDR3 DNA reads TGTGCCAGCAGGGCAGCGCGCTTTAATCAGCCCCAGCATTTT.

The chain uses TRBV25-1 and TRBJ1-5; 7 nucleotides align to TRBD1. The CDR3 covers 15 residues. Germline V lookup: CDR1 MGHDK, CDR2 SYGVNS. V was clipped by 1 base and J by 6 bases; unmatched bases: 6. CDR3 nucleotide sequence: TGTGCCAGCAGTGAATCCGGAGGGGGCCCTCAGCCCCAGCATTTT. It yields the protein CASSESGGGPQPQHF. The complete variable domain, with remaining parts taken from reference TRBV25-1 and TRBJ1-5, reads EADIYQTPRYLVIGTGKKITLECSQTMGHDKMYWYQQDPGMELHLIHYSYGVNSTEKGDLSSESTVSRIRTEHFPLTLESARPSHTSQYLCASSESGGGPQPQHFGDGTRLSIL.

This chain connects TRBV28 to TRBJ1-2; TRBD1 matches 8 bases. After removal of 7 bases from V and 3 bases from J, the junction contained 7 bases not matched to a gene. CDR3 length: 14 residues. CDR1 and CDR2 (germline): MDHEN, SYDVKM. CDR3 nucleotides: TGTGCCAGCACCACGGGACAGGAGTACTATGGCTACACCTTC. Its translation is CASTTGQEYYGYTF.

This clone was found a few times. CDR3 nucleotide sequence: TGTGCCAGCAGTTTTAGGGCCCCCTACGAGCAGTACTTC. Its translation: CASSFRAPYEQYF. The rearrangement uses TRBV27 and TRBJ2-7; D is uncertain. Germline CDR1 reads MNHEY; CDR2 reads SMNVEV (reference sequence). V was cut by 3 bases and J by 2 bases, with 8 bases left in between. The CDR3 has 13 residues.

This chain uses TRBV9 with TRBJ1-6, with 8 nucleotides matching TRBD1. The CDR3 is 15 residues long. Germline V CDR1 and CDR2: SGDLS, YYNGEE. V trimming: 0 bases; J trimming: 10 bases; junction bases outside the gene matches: 6. CDR3 sequence: CASSVAGQGWSPLHF. The CDR3 nucleotides are TGTGCCAGCAGCGTAGCTGGACAGGGTTGGTCACCCCTCCACTTT.

The chain recombines TRBV7-6 with TRBJ2-5, with a weak D call TRBD2 (7 bases). The CDR3 loop spans 18 amino acids. Germline CDR1 is SGHVS and CDR2 is FNYEAQ. Trimming took 1 base from V and 1 from J, leaving 19 bases between them. The DNA of the CDR3 is TGTGCCAGCAGCTTAGTAGGAGGGGGGAGCGGGGCCCAAGAGACCCAGTACTTC. This gives the protein CASSLVGGGSGAQETQYF.

This chain connects TRBV30 to TRBJ1-6, with 10 bases matching TRBD1. CDR3 length: 14 amino acids. Germline lookup yields CDR1 GTSNPN and CDR2 SVGIG (reference sequence). J lost 10 bases, V lost 2 bases, and 5 bases had no gene match. The CDR3 sequence: CAWSRGTGVSPLHF. CDR3 in DNA: TGTGCCTGGAGTCGGGGGACAGGGGTATCACCCCTCCACTTT.

The J gene is TRBJ1-1, the V gene TRBV9; D is uncertain. V was trimmed by 3 bases and J by 6 bases, leaving 9 bases between them. CDR1 and CDR2 (germline): SGDLS, YYNGEE. The CDR3 has 12 residues. The CDR3 spells CASSELGSEAFF. In DNA form, the CDR3 reads TGTGCCAGCAGCGAACTAGGGTCTGAAGCTTTCTTT.